What follows is one TCR beta chain and its context. Antigen specificity is unknown. One end of the junction is discordant with germline, which a read error may explain. Each CDR3 protein is one row after TCRdb ran MiXCR on the PCR reads. Among about 320,000 distinct CDR3 sequences, roughly 23% were seen once, and the ten largest hold 0.74%. This record belongs to a study of molecular identifiers for immune sequencing clone quantification. At the level of the study: Within a replicate experiment, RNA obtained from either about 20,000 or 100,000 naive CD8 cells was divided into five aliquots, and four of those aliquots were then sequenced.

Germline CDR1 reads LGHDT; CDR2 reads YNNKEL (reference sequence). There are 15 residues in the CDR3. Study conclusions and caveats: Naive cells had under 1% of molecules in clones above 20 RNA copies, effectors over 97%.

The receptor was isolated from a human donor in good health. Some libraries in this study had Jurkat cell RNA spiked in. The chain is built from TRBV3-1 and TRBJ2-5; no reliable D call. The material sequenced was naive CD8+ T cells from blood, with Jurkat cell RNA spiked in. Subset reported: FACS-sorted CD8+CD4-CCR7+CD45RA+ naive T cells. CDR3 in DNA: TGTGCCGGCAGCCAAGATGCCGGGTGGCAAGAGACCCAGTACTTC. This codes for CAGSQDAGWQETQYF.